A selection of T cell receptor beta chains follows, all from one sample in a study of blood T cell repertoires in COVID-19. Measured with immunoSEQ multiplex PCR; TCRdb has only the in-frame clones, and not every one. The table lists 250,000 or so clones, approximately 81% of them singletons. Sample: PBMCs or T cells enriched from blood (not recorded which). The receptors were gathered from a woman aged 45 to 65 who had been exposed to COVID-19. The CDR3 runs from the conserved cysteine through the conserved F or W. The D gene is left open where the match is weak. Rows may omit the clone size; those that give it use once, few, many or a size class.

d_gene: TRBD2; j_gene: TRBJ2-1; v_gene: TRBV7-6; abundance: NA; CDR3nt: TGTGCCAGCAGCCCCCGGGGAAGCGGGGACAATGAGCAGTTCTTC; CDR3aa: CASSPRGSGDNEQFF
d_gene: NA; j_gene: TRBJ2-1; v_gene: TRBV5-1; abundance: NA; CDR3nt: TGCGCCAGCAGCTTCGGGACGGGGGGCGAGCAGTTCTTC; CDR3aa: CASSFGTGGEQFF
d_gene: TRBD2; j_gene: TRBJ2-3; v_gene: TRBV5-8; abundance: NA; CDR3nt: TGTGCCAGCAGCTTAGGACTAGCGGGGGAGCCAGATACGCAGTATTTT; CDR3aa: CASSLGLAGEPDTQYF
d_gene: TRBD1; j_gene: TRBJ2-3; v_gene: TRBV24-1; abundance: NA; CDR3nt: TGTGCCACCAGTGATTCCGGGACAGGAGGAGGAAATACGCAGTATTTT; CDR3aa: CATSDSGTGGGNTQYF
d_gene: NA; j_gene: TRBJ2-1; v_gene: TRBV14; abundance: NA; CDR3nt: TGTGCCAGCAGCCAAGGGTCGTTCTACGAGCAGTTCTTC; CDR3aa: CASSQGSFYEQFF
d_gene: NA; j_gene: TRBJ1-6; v_gene: TRBV4-2; abundance: NA; CDR3nt: TGTGCCAGCAAAGGAGTTAATTCACCCCTCCACTTT; CDR3aa: CASKGVNSPLHF
d_gene: TRBD1; j_gene: TRBJ1-1; v_gene: TRBV27; abundance: NA; CDR3nt: TGTGCCAGCAGTCCAGGGACAGGGGTTTTGAACACTGAAGCTTTCTTT; CDR3aa: CASSPGTGVLNTEAFF
d_gene: NA; j_gene: TRBJ1-1; v_gene: TRBV12-5; abundance: NA; CDR3nt: TGTGCTAGTGGCCTCGGTTGGAGCACTGAAGCTTTCTTT; CDR3aa: CASGLGWSTEAFF
d_gene: NA; j_gene: TRBJ2-2; v_gene: TRBV13; abundance: NA; CDR3nt: TGTGCCAGCAGCTTCATGAGAAGGGAGCTGTTTTTT; CDR3aa: CASSFMRRELFF
d_gene: NA; j_gene: TRBJ2-1; v_gene: TRBV30; abundance: NA; CDR3nt: TGTGCCTGGAGTGTAAGAGGGAAGCTACAAAATGAGCAGTTCTTC; CDR3aa: CAWSVRGKLQNEQFF
d_gene: NA; j_gene: TRBJ1-5; v_gene: TRBV20-1; abundance: NA; CDR3nt: TGCAGTGCTAGTCGCCACAGGGAGTATCAGCCCCAGCATTTT; CDR3aa: CSASRHREYQPQHF
d_gene: TRBD1; j_gene: TRBJ1-2; v_gene: TRBV5-8; abundance: NA; CDR3nt: TGTGCCAGCAGCCCCGGGTGGGGACAGGGCTTCGGCTACACCTTC; CDR3aa: CASSPGWGQGFGYTF
d_gene: NA; j_gene: TRBJ2-5; v_gene: TRBV2; abundance: NA; CDR3nt: TGTGCCAGCAAGGGGCGGGGCTTCGTGGAGACCCAGTACTTC; CDR3aa: CASKGRGFVETQYF
d_gene: NA; j_gene: TRBJ1-1; v_gene: TRBV6-5; abundance: many; CDR3nt: TGTGCCAGCAGTTACTCTCCCGGAGGGGACACTGAAGCTTTCTTT; CDR3aa: CASSYSPGGDTEAFF
d_gene: TRBD1; j_gene: TRBJ2-5; v_gene: TRBV9; abundance: once; CDR3nt: TGTGCCAGCAGCGTAGAACAGGGGGCAGGAGAGACCCAGTACTTC; CDR3aa: CASSVEQGAGETQYF
d_gene: NA; j_gene: TRBJ2-1; v_gene: TRBV24-1; abundance: NA; CDR3nt: TGTGCCACCAGTGATCCCTTAAGGGGGGGGCCCCACAATGAGCAGTTCTTC; CDR3aa: CATSDPLRGGPHNEQFF
d_gene: TRBD1; j_gene: TRBJ1-2; v_gene: TRBV27; abundance: NA; CDR3nt: TGTGCCAGCAGTTTAGGGACAGGGGGCAACTATGGCTACACCTTC; CDR3aa: CASSLGTGGNYGYTF
d_gene: TRBD1; j_gene: TRBJ1-1; v_gene: TRBV6-5; abundance: many; CDR3nt: TGTGCCAGCAGTTACGGGACAGGTGTGAACACTGAAGCTTTCTTT; CDR3aa: CASSYGTGVNTEAFF
d_gene: TRBD1; j_gene: TRBJ1-6; v_gene: TRBV28; abundance: NA; CDR3nt: TGTGCCAGCAGTTTCCCTGACAGGGCTAATTCACCCCTCCACTTT; CDR3aa: CASSFPDRANSPLHF
d_gene: TRBD1; j_gene: TRBJ1-5; v_gene: TRBV6-5; abundance: NA; CDR3nt: TGTGCCAGCAGGGTGACAGGGTCCCCGACGCAGCCCCAGCATTTT; CDR3aa: CASRVTGSPTQPQHF
d_gene: NA; j_gene: TRBJ2-3; v_gene: TRBV7-2; abundance: NA; CDR3nt: TGTGCCAGCAGCACACCGGGAGCAGGAGCAGATACGCAGTATTTT; CDR3aa: CASSTPGAGADTQYF
d_gene: NA; j_gene: TRBJ2-5; v_gene: TRBV29-1; abundance: NA; CDR3nt: TGCAGCGTTGCCAGGGGACAAGAGACCCAGTACTTC; CDR3aa: CSVARGQETQYF
d_gene: NA; j_gene: TRBJ2-7; v_gene: TRBV18; abundance: NA; CDR3nt: TGTGCCAGCTCACCGGGGCAGGAGTACGAGCAGTACTTC; CDR3aa: CASSPGQEYEQYF
d_gene: NA; j_gene: TRBJ2-7; v_gene: TRBV7-9; abundance: NA; CDR3nt: TGTGCCAGCAGCCAAATGATTTCGGGGAACTACGAGCAGTACTTC; CDR3aa: CASSQMISGNYEQYF
d_gene: NA; j_gene: TRBJ1-5; v_gene: TRBV6-1; abundance: once; CDR3nt: TGTGCCAGCAGTGAATACAGGTCGCGCACCAATCAGCCCCAGCATTTT; CDR3aa: CASSEYRSRTNQPQHF
d_gene: TRBD2; j_gene: TRBJ2-3; v_gene: TRBV6-6; abundance: NA; CDR3nt: TGTGCCAGCACCCTGGGACTAGCATTTTCGGATACGCAGTATTTT; CDR3aa: CASTLGLAFSDTQYF
d_gene: NA; j_gene: TRBJ1-1; v_gene: TRBV6-2/TRBV6-3; abundance: NA; CDR3nt: TGTGCCAGCAGTAAACCCTCGGGGGGGGCCGGTGAAGCTTTCTTT; CDR3aa: CASSKPSGGAGEAFF
d_gene: TRBD2; j_gene: TRBJ2-7; v_gene: TRBV13; abundance: NA; CDR3nt: TGTGCCAGCAGCTTCATAGCGGGGGGGCTGTACGAGCAGTACTTC; CDR3aa: CASSFIAGGLYEQYF
d_gene: NA; j_gene: TRBJ1-1; v_gene: TRBV19; abundance: few; CDR3nt: TGTGCCAGTAGTACTCGGGTGGATGGTGAAGCTTTCTTT; CDR3aa: CASSTRVDGEAFF
d_gene: NA; j_gene: TRBJ1-2; v_gene: TRBV12-5; abundance: few; CDR3nt: TGTGCTAGTGGATCAGGACAGTCCTATGGCTACACCTTC; CDR3aa: CASGSGQSYGYTF
d_gene: NA; j_gene: TRBJ1-5; v_gene: TRBV18; abundance: NA; CDR3nt: TGTGCCAGCTCACCGAACTTTAGCGGGCTCGATCAGCCCCAGCATTTT; CDR3aa: CASSPNFSGLDQPQHF
d_gene: NA; j_gene: TRBJ1-6; v_gene: TRBV14; abundance: NA; CDR3nt: TGTGCCAGCAGCCCTTACAGGGAGACCTATAATTCACCCCTCCACTTT; CDR3aa: CASSPYRETYNSPLHF
d_gene: TRBD1; j_gene: TRBJ1-6; v_gene: TRBV5-1; abundance: NA; CDR3nt: TGCGCCAGCAGCCGAGGAGGGACAGGTTATAATTCACCCCTCCACTTT; CDR3aa: CASSRGGTGYNSPLHF
d_gene: NA; j_gene: TRBJ1-1; v_gene: TRBV20-1; abundance: NA; CDR3nt: TGCAGTGCTAGTCTAGGCGCTGAAGCTTTCTTT; CDR3aa: CSASLGAEAFF
d_gene: TRBD2; j_gene: TRBJ2-7; v_gene: TRBV7-2; abundance: NA; CDR3nt: TGTGCCAGCAGCTCCCGGACTAGCGGGGGGCCCTACGAGCAGTACTTC; CDR3aa: CASSSRTSGGPYEQYF
d_gene: TRBD1; j_gene: TRBJ1-1; v_gene: TRBV24-1; abundance: NA; CDR3nt: TGTGCCACCAGTGATATGACAGGGGTAGCTTTCTTT; CDR3aa: CATSDMTGVAFF
d_gene: TRBD1; j_gene: TRBJ1-2; v_gene: TRBV6-5; abundance: NA; CDR3nt: TGTGCCAGCAGCCAGACAGGGAACTATGGCTACACCTTC; CDR3aa: CASSQTGNYGYTF
d_gene: NA; j_gene: TRBJ1-2; v_gene: TRBV14; abundance: NA; CDR3nt: TGTGCCAGCAGCCACAACACTAACTATGGCTACACCTTC; CDR3aa: CASSHNTNYGYTF
d_gene: NA; j_gene: TRBJ2-5; v_gene: TRBV7-9; abundance: NA; CDR3nt: TGTGCCAGCAGCTTAGCGACAGCCCAAGAGACCCAGTACTTC; CDR3aa: CASSLATAQETQYF
d_gene: NA; j_gene: TRBJ1-1; v_gene: TRBV2; abundance: NA; CDR3nt: TGTGCCAGCAGTGAAGTTCGGAGCACTGAAGCTTTCTTT; CDR3aa: CASSEVRSTEAFF
d_gene: NA; j_gene: TRBJ1-1; v_gene: TRBV15; abundance: NA; CDR3nt: TGTGCCACCAGCATCCTAGGGGGCACTGAAGCTTTCTTT; CDR3aa: CATSILGGTEAFF
d_gene: NA; j_gene: TRBJ2-7; v_gene: TRBV5-1; abundance: NA; CDR3nt: TGCGCCAGCACCCCGGGCGGGAACTACGAGCAGTACTTC; CDR3aa: CASTPGGNYEQYF
d_gene: TRBD1; j_gene: TRBJ2-3; v_gene: TRBV29-1; abundance: NA; CDR3nt: TGCAGCCATACAGGGGGCAGGACAGATACGCAGTATTTT; CDR3aa: CSHTGGRTDTQYF
d_gene: TRBD1; j_gene: TRBJ1-5; v_gene: TRBV28; abundance: NA; CDR3nt: TGTGCCAGCAGTATAAACCGGGACAGCACCCAATCCAGCAATCAGCCCCAGCATTTT; CDR3aa: CASSINRDSTQSSNQPQHF
d_gene: TRBD1; j_gene: TRBJ2-1; v_gene: TRBV24-1; abundance: few; CDR3nt: TGTGCCACCAGTGATGGTACCGGGACAGGTCTCCCCTACGAGCAGTTCTTC; CDR3aa: CATSDGTGTGLPYEQFF
d_gene: NA; j_gene: TRBJ1-2; v_gene: TRBV7-2; abundance: NA; CDR3nt: TGTGCCAGCAGCTTGGGGCAGGTCGGGGGCTATGGCTACACCTTC; CDR3aa: CASSLGQVGGYGYTF
d_gene: NA; j_gene: TRBJ1-5; v_gene: TRBV27; abundance: NA; CDR3nt: TGTGCCAGCAGTTTTCGGGGAGGGGATCAGCCCCAGCATTTT; CDR3aa: CASSFRGGDQPQHF
d_gene: NA; j_gene: TRBJ1-2; v_gene: TRBV27; abundance: NA; CDR3nt: TGTGCCAGCGGACAAGGGTCGATCAATGGCTACACCTTC; CDR3aa: CASGQGSINGYTF
d_gene: NA; j_gene: TRBJ1-5; v_gene: TRBV10-2; abundance: NA; CDR3nt: TGCGCCAGCAGTGAACAGGGATTAGACCAGCCCCAGCATTTT; CDR3aa: CASSEQGLDQPQHF
d_gene: TRBD2; j_gene: TRBJ2-2; v_gene: TRBV6-5; abundance: NA; CDR3nt: TGTGCCAGCGCTCAGGGACTAGCAGCTATTGGGGAGCTGTTTTTT; CDR3aa: CASAQGLAAIGELFF
d_gene: NA; j_gene: TRBJ1-6; v_gene: TRBV12-3/TRBV12-4; abundance: few; CDR3nt: TGTGCCAGCAAGAGGGCGCGGAATTCACCCCTCCACTTT; CDR3aa: CASKRARNSPLHF
d_gene: NA; j_gene: TRBJ1-2; v_gene: TRBV7-8; abundance: NA; CDR3nt: TGTGCCAGCAGCTCCCACGGGAATGGCTACACCTTC; CDR3aa: CASSSHGNGYTF
d_gene: NA; j_gene: TRBJ1-1; v_gene: TRBV7-6; abundance: NA; CDR3nt: TGTGCCAGCAGCCCGGGGTGGGCCACTGAAGCTTTCTTT; CDR3aa: CASSPGWATEAFF
d_gene: TRBD2; j_gene: TRBJ2-7; v_gene: TRBV7-2; abundance: NA; CDR3nt: TGTGCCAGCAGCTCTCGACTAGCGGGGGAGCCATACGAGCAGTACTTC; CDR3aa: CASSSRLAGEPYEQYF
d_gene: TRBD1; j_gene: TRBJ1-5; v_gene: TRBV19; abundance: NA; CDR3nt: TGTGCCAGTAGTAGCCCGACAGGGGTAGGGAATCAGCCCCAGCATTTT; CDR3aa: CASSSPTGVGNQPQHF
d_gene: TRBD1; j_gene: TRBJ1-2; v_gene: TRBV2; abundance: NA; CDR3nt: TGTGCCAGCAGTCAGGACAGGTTCTATGGCTACACCTTC; CDR3aa: CASSQDRFYGYTF
d_gene: TRBD2; j_gene: TRBJ2-3; v_gene: TRBV2; abundance: NA; CDR3nt: TGTGCCAGCAGTGATTTGCTAGCGGGGGGGCCGGCAGATACGCAGTATTTT; CDR3aa: CASSDLLAGGPADTQYF
d_gene: TRBD1; j_gene: TRBJ1-1; v_gene: TRBV5-1; abundance: NA; CDR3nt: TGCGCCAGCAGCTCCGGGACAGGGGTTCGTGGGGCTTTCTTT; CDR3aa: CASSSGTGVRGAFF
d_gene: TRBD1; j_gene: TRBJ1-1; v_gene: TRBV10-1; abundance: NA; CDR3nt: TGCGCCAGCAGTGAGTCGAGGGGGCAGTTAACTGAAGCTTTCTTT; CDR3aa: CASSESRGQLTEAFF
d_gene: TRBD1; j_gene: TRBJ2-5; v_gene: TRBV12-3/TRBV12-4; abundance: NA; CDR3nt: TGTGCCAGCAGTGTAGACAGGGGAGAGACCCAGTACTTC; CDR3aa: CASSVDRGETQYF